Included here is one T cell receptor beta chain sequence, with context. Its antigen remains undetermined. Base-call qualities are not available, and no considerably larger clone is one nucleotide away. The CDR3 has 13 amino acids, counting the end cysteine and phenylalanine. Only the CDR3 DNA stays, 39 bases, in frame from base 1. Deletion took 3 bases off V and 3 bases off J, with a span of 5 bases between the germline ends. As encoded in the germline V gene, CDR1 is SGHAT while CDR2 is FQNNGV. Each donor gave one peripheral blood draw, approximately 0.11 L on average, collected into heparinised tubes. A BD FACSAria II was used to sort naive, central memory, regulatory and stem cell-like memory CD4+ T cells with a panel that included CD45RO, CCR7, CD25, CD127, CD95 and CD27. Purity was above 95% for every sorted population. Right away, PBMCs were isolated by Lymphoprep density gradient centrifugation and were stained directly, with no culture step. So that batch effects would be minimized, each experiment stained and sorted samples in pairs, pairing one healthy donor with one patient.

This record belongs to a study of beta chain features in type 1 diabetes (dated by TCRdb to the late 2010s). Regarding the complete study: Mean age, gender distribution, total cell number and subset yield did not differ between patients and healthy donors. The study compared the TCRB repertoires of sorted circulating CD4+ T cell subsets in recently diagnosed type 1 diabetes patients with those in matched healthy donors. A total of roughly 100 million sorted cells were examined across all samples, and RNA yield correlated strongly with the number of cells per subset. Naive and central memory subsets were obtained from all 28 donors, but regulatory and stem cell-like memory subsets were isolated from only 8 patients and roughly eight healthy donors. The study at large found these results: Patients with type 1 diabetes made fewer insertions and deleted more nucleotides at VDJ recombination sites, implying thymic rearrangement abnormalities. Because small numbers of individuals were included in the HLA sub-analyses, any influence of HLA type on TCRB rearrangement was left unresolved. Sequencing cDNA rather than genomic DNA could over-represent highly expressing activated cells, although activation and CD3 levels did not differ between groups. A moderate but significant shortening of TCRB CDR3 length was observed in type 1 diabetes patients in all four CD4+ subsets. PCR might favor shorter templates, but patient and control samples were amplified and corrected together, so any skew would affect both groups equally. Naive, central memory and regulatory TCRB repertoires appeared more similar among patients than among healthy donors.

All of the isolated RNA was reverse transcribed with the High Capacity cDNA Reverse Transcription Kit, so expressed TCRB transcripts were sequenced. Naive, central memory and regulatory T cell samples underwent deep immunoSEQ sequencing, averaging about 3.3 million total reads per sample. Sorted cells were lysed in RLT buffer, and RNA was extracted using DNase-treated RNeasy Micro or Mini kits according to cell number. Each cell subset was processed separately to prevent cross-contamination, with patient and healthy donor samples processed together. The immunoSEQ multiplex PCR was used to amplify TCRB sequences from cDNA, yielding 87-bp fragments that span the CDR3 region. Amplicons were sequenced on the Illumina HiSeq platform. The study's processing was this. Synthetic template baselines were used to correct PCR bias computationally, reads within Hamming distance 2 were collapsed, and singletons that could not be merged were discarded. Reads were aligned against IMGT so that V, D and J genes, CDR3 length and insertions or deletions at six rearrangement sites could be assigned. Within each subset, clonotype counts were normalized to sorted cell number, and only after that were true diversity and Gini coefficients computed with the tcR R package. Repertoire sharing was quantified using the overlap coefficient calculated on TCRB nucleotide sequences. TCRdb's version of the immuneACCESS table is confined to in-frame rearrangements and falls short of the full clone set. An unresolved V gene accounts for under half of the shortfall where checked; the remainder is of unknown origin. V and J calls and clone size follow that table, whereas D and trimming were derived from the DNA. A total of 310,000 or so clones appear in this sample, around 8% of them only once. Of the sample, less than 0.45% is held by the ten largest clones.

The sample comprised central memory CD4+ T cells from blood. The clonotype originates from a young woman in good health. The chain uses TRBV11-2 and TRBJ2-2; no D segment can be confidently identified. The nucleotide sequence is TGTGCCAGCAGCTTCATCCACACCGGGGAGCTGTTTTTT. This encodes CASSFIHTGELFF.